Each of the 20 T cell receptor beta chains below was sequenced from the same sample in a study of blood T cell repertoires in COVID-19. The protocol was immunoSEQ multiplex PCR, while the TCRdb copy is restricted to in-frame clones and leaves out a portion. The table records around 99,000 clones, around 88% of them present only once. The specimen was peripheral blood. These receptors originate from a man aged 45-65 years with active or convalescent COVID-19.

This clone has a single count. The chain employs TRBV5-1 and TRBJ2-3; TRBD1 agrees at 8 bases. V shed 0 bases and J 5 bases; nucleotides not matched to a gene: 2. The CDR3 length is 14 residues. Germline V gene lookup returns CDR1 SGHRS and CDR2 YFSETQ. CDR3 protein: CASSLGRGQDTQYF. DNA for the CDR3: TGCGCCAGCAGCTTGGGCAGGGGGCAAGATACGCAGTATTTT. Variable domain in full (rest from reference TRBV5-1 and TRBJ2-3): KAGVTQTPRYLIKTRGQQVTLSCSPISGHRSVSWYQQTPGQGLQFLFEYFSETQRNKGNFPGRFSGRQFSNSRSEMNVSTLELGDSALYLCASSLGRGQDTQYFGPGTRLTVL.

This clone was recorded only once. The chain couples TRBV6-5 to TRBJ1-4; 10 nucleotides match TRBD1. CDR1 is MNHEY and CDR2 is SVGAGI in the germline V gene. This CDR3 spans 14 amino acids. Trimming took 6 bases from V and 8 from J; bases not matched to a gene: 6. CDR3 coding DNA: TGTGCCAGCAGCCTGGACAGGGGGTTAGAAAAACTGTTTTTT. Protein sequence: CASSLDRGLEKLFF.

This clone was observed a handful of times. This chain connects TRBV30 to TRBJ1-1, with TRBD1 identical over 8 bases. The V segment lost 3 bases and the J segment 2 bases; nucleotides outside the gene matches: 11. Per germline, CDR1 GTSNPN and CDR2 SVGIG (reference sequence). The CDR3 spans 16 residues. The CDR3 here is CAWREGRGPSNTEAFF. The CDR3 bases are TGTGCCTGGAGGGAAGGCAGGGGGCCTAGTAACACTGAAGCTTTCTTT. Based on the CDR3 plus reference TRBV30 and TRBJ1-1, the full variable domain is SQTIHQWPATLVQPVGSPLSLECTVEGTSNPNLYWYRQAAGRGLQLLFYSVGIGQISSEVPQNLSASRPQDRQFILSSKKLLLSDSGFYLCAWREGRGPSNTEAFFGQGTRLTVV.

The chain joins TRBV2 to TRBJ2-1, with TRBD2 matching 9 bases. J lost 1 base, V lost 3 bases, and 16 bases had no gene match. The CDR3 totals 20 residues. Germline CDR1 SNHLY, CDR2 FYNNEI. CDR3 sequence reads: CASSDQGAGGFSTSYNEQFF. Here the CDR3 DNA reads TGTGCCAGCAGTGATCAGGGAGCGGGAGGATTCTCAACTTCCTACAATGAGCAGTTCTTC.

This clone was counted a few times. The rearrangement joins TRBV4-2 to TRBJ1-5; TRBD1 might be the D (6 bases). Germline V gives CDR1 LGHNA, CDR2 YNFKEQ. V was cut by 0 bases and J by 4 bases, with 16 bases left in between. The CDR3 is 17 residues long. The CDR3 spells CASSQELTWQGNQPQHF. Here the CDR3 DNA reads TGTGCCAGCAGCCAAGAATTGACCTGGCAGGGGAATCAGCCCCAGCATTTT.

V and J are TRBV28 and TRBJ2-1, with 7 bases matching TRBD1. CDR1 MDHEN and CDR2 SYDVKM come from the germline V gene. There are 12 residues in the CDR3. Trimming cost V 6 bases and J 11 bases; bases outside gene matches: 7. For the CDR3, the DNA is TGTGCCAGCAGCCTGGGACAGAGAAAGCAGTTCTTC. Protein sequence: CASSLGQRKQFF.

The chain uses TRBV4-3 and TRBJ2-3, with 13 nucleotides matching TRBD2. This CDR3 has 15 residues. Trimming cost V 5 bases and J 6 bases; bases outside gene matches: 5. Per the germline V gene, CDR1 is LGHNA and CDR2 is YSLEER. CDR3 protein: CASSRGTSGVDTQYF. As DNA, the CDR3 is TGCGCCAGCAGCAGGGGGACTAGCGGGGTGGATACGCAGTATTTT.

The chain joins TRBV10-2 to TRBJ1-2; the D is unclear. The germline V gene has CDR1 WSHSY and CDR2 SAAADI. V was shortened by 0 bases and J by 5 bases, with 4 bases between the two germline ends. The CDR3 loop spans 12 amino acids. CDR3 bases: TGCGCCAGCAGTGAGTCGTCATATGGCTACACCTTC. It codes for CASSESSYGYTF.

The chain recombines TRBV30 with TRBJ2-7, with D possibly TRBD2 on 6 matching bases. Trimming left V 4 bases short and J 1 base short, with 14 bases between. In germline, CDR1 is GTSNPN, CDR2 SVGIG (reference sequence). The CDR3 totals 14 residues. The CDR3 bases are TGTGCCTGGACTCCGGGACTGACATCCTACGAGCAGTACTTC. Translation: CAWTPGLTSYEQYF.

The J gene is TRBJ2-3, the V gene TRBV14; 8 positions agree with TRBD2. The CDR3 runs 12 residues. Looked up from germline, CDR1 is SGHDN and CDR2 is FVKESK. V was pared by 6 bases and J by 15 bases, with 11 bases of the junction left unmatched. The CDR3 sequence: CASRGSGVLAYF. CDR3 nucleotide sequence: TGTGCCAGCAGAGGTAGCGGGGTCTTAGCCTATTTT.

This chain joins TRBV19 and TRBJ1-1, with D tentatively TRBD1 (6 bases). The CDR3 sequence is 12 residues long. Per the germline V gene, CDR1 is LNHDA and CDR2 is SQIVND (reference sequence). Trimming took 9 bases from V and 7 from J, leaving 15 bases between them. CDR3 DNA: TGTGCCAGCAAAGGACAGACCCATGAAGCTTTCTTT. Translated, it gives CASKGQTHEAFF.

This sequence joins TRBV29-1 and TRBJ2-7, with 7 positions matching TRBD1. The CDR3 has 15 amino acids. The junction had 10 bases not matched to a gene; V was cut back by 1 base and J by 4 bases. The germline V gene has CDR1 SQVTM and CDR2 ANQGSEA. The DNA for the CDR3 is TGCAGCGTTGAAGGGGGCGACAGGGATGTATACGAGCAGTACTTC. It codes for CSVEGGDRDVYEQYF.

The DNA for the CDR3 is TGCGCCAGCAGCCTAGGTAGGGGCAGTTTCTCCACTGAAGCTTTCTTT. It translates to CASSLGRGSFSTEAFF. The chain has TRBV5-1 and TRBJ1-1; TRBD1 might be the D (5 bases). V was shortened by 4 bases and J by 4 bases, with 20 bases between the two germline ends. This CDR3 has 16 amino acids. In germline, CDR1 is SGHRS, CDR2 YFSETQ.

This chain connects TRBV29-1 to TRBJ2-1; 8 nucleotides match TRBD1. V dropped 4 bases and J dropped 5; count of bases not matched to a gene: 4. CDR3 size: 13 residues. CDR1 is SQVTM and CDR2 is ANQGSEA in the germline V gene. The CDR3 protein is CSVGQTGDNEQFF. The CDR3 DNA reads TGCAGCGTTGGACAGACAGGGGACAATGAGCAGTTCTTC.

The chain carries TRBV15 and TRBJ2-1, with D possibly being TRBD2 (6 bases). Germline-derived CDR1 and CDR2 are LNHNV and YYDKDF (reference sequence). The V gene lost 1 base and the J gene lost 8 bases, with 18 bases spanning the gap. The CDR3 is 16 residues long. Here the CDR3 DNA reads TGTGCCACCAGCAGAGGTAGTGTAACGGGAGCTCATGAGCAGTTCTTC. As protein: CATSRGSVTGAHEQFF.

The rearrangement joins TRBV3-1 (or the pseudogene TRBV3-2) to TRBJ2-1; TRBD2 matches 10 bases. With 3 bases clipped from V and 4 bases from J, the junction kept 3 bases outside the gene matches. This CDR3 region has 15 residues. In germline, CDR1 is LGHDT, CDR2 YNNKEL (reference sequence). CDR3 coding DNA: TGTGCCAGCAGCCATGGGACTAGCGTTTACAATGAGCAGTTCTTC. Protein product: CASSHGTSVYNEQFF.

This rearrangement joins TRBV10-3 to TRBJ2-7; D perhaps matches TRBD1 (6 bases). The CDR3 has 15 residues. Germline V lookup: CDR1 ENHRY, CDR2 SYGVKD. V dropped 0 bases and J dropped 0 bases, with 9 bases sitting between them. CDR3 sequence: CAISESRGSSYEQYF. CDR3 nucleotides: TGTGCCATCAGTGAGTCAAGGGGGAGCTCCTACGAGCAGTACTTC.

The chain uses TRBV30 and TRBJ2-5, with a tentative D call TRBD2 (5 bases). V was shortened by 5 bases and J by 5 bases, with 9 bases between the two germline ends. The CDR3 spans 11 residues. Germline values: CDR1 GTSNPN, CDR2 SVGIG (reference sequence). The CDR3 spells CAWGRGETQYF. The CDR3 nucleotides are TGTGCCTGGGGACGAGGGGAGACCCAGTACTTC.

This clone was seen at least ten times. The J gene is TRBJ2-7, the V gene TRBV7-8; D is possibly TRBD2 (5 bases). Trimming took off 5 bases at V and 5 bases at J, with 7 bases between the two ends. CDR1 and CDR2 (germline): SGHVS, FQNEAQ. CDR3 size: 11 residues. CDR3: CASSVRDEQYF. As DNA, the CDR3 is TGTGCCAGCAGCGTGCGGGACGAGCAGTACTTC.

This clone was seen more than once but under ten times. The V call is TRBV4-2, the J call TRBJ2-3, with D possibly TRBD1 on 6 matching bases. The CDR3 covers 15 residues. Germline CDR1 is LGHNA and CDR2 is YNFKEQ. The ends were cut back, 1 base at V and 4 bases at J, with 12 bases in the middle. The CDR3: CASSQVGGAPDTQYF. CDR3 bases: TGTGCCAGCAGCCAAGTAGGGGGAGCTCCAGATACGCAGTATTTT.